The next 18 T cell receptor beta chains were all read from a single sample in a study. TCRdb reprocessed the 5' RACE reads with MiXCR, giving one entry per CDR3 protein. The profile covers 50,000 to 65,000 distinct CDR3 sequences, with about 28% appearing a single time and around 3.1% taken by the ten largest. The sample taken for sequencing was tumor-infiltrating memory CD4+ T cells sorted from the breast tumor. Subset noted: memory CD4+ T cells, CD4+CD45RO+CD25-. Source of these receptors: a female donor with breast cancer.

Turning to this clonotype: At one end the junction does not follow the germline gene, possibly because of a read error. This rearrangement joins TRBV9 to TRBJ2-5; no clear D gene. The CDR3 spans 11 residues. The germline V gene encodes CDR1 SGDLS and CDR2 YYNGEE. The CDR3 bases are TGTGCCAGCAGCGTAGGAGAGACCAAGTACTTC. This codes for CASSVGETKYF.

The CDR3 DNA sequence: TGTGCCAGCAGGATATCCGGGGGAAGGAACACTGAAGCTTTCTTT. Amino acid sequence: CASRISGGRNTEAFF. The rearrangement links TRBV28 to TRBJ1-1; the D gene is possibly TRBD1 (5 bases). The length of the CDR3 is 15 residues. V was shortened by 6 bases and J by 1 base, with 15 bases between the two germline ends. CDR1 is MDHEN and CDR2 is SYDVKM in the germline V gene.

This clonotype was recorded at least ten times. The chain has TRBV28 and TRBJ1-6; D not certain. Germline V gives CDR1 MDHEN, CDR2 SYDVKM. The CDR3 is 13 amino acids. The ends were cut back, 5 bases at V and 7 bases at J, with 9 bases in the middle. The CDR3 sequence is CASSLDGNSPLHF. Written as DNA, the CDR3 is TGTGCCAGCAGTCTGGACGGCAATTCACCCCTCCACTTT.

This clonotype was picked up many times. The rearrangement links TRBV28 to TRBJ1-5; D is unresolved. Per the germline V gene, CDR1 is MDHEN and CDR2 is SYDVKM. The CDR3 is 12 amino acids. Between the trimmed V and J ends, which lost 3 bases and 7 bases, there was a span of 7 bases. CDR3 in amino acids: CASSLVSQPQHF. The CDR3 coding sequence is TGTGCCAGCAGTTTGGTAAGCCAGCCCCAGCATTTT.

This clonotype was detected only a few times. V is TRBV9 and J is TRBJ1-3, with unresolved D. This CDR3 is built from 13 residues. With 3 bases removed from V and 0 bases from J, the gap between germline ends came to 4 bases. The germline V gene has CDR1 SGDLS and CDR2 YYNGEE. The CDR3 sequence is CASSGNSGNTIYF. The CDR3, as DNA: TGTGCCAGCAGCGGCAACTCTGGAAACACCATATATTTT.

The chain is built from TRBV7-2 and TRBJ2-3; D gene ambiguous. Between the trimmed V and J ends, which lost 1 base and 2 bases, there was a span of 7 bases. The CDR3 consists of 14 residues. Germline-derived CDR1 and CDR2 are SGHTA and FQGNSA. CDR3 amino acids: CASSLDRYTDTQYF. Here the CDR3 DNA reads TGTGCCAGCAGCTTAGACCGGTACACAGATACGCAGTATTTT.

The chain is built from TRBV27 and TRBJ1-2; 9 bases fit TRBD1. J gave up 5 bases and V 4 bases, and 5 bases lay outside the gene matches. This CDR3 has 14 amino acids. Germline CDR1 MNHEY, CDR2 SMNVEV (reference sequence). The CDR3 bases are TGTGCCAGCAGTTACACAGGGGGCGCATATGGCTACACCTTC. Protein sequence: CASSYTGGAYGYTF.

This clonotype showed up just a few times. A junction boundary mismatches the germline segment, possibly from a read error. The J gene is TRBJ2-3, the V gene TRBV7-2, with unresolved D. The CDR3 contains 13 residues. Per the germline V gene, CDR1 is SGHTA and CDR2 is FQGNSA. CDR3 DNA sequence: TGTGCTAGCAGCTTATCCGATTGGGATACGCAGTATTTT. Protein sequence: CASSLSDWDTQYF. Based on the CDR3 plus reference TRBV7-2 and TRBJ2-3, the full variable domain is GAGVSQSPSNKVTEKGKDVELRCDPISGHTALYWYRQSLGQGLEFLIYFQGNSAPDKSGLPSDRFSAERTGGSVSTLTIQRTQQEDSAVYLCASSLSDWDTQYFGPGTRLTVL.

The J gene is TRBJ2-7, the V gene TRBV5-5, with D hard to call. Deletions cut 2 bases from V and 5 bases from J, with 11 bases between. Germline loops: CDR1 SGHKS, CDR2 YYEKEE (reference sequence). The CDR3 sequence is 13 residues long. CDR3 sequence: CASSFGRLDEQYF. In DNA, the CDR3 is TGTGCCAGCAGCTTCGGCCGCCTTGACGAGCAGTACTTC. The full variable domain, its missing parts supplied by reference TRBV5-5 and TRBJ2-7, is DAGVTQSPTHLIKTRGQQVTLRCSPISGHKSVSWYQQVLGQGPQFIFQYYEKEERGRGNFPDRFSARQFPNYSSELNVNALLLGDSALYLCASSFGRLDEQYFGPGTRLTVT.

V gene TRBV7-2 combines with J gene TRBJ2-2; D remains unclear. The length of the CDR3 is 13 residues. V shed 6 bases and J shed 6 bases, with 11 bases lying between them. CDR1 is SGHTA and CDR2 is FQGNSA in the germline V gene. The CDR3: CASSFERAGELFF. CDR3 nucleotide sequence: TGTGCCAGCAGTTTTGAACGGGCCGGGGAGCTGTTTTTT.

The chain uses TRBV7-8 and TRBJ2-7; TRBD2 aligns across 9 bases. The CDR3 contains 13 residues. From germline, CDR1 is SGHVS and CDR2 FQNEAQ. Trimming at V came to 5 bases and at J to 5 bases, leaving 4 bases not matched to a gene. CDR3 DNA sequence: TGTGCCAGCAGCCTCCTAGCGGGAAACGAGCAGTACTTC. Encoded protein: CASSLLAGNEQYF.

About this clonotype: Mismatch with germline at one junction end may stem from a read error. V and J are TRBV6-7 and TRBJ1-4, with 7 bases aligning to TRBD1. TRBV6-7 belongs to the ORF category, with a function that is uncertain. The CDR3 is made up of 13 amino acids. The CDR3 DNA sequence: TGTGCCAGCAAAGGGGGCCGCCCCGAAAAACTGTTGTTT. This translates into CASKGGRPEKLLF.

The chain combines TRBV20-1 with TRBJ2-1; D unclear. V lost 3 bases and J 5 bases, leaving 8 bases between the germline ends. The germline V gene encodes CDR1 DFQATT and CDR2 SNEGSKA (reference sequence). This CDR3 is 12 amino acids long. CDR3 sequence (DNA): TGCAGTGCTAGGTGGCGGAACAATGAGCAGTTCTTC. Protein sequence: CSARWRNNEQFF.

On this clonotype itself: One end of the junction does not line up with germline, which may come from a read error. The chain's CDR3 is CASSVWVTANCGYTF. The CDR3 region has the DNA TGTGCCAGCAGCGTATGGGTGACAGCTAACTGTGGCTACACCTTC. The chain recombines TRBV9 with TRBJ1-2; a weak D match, TRBD1 (5 bases). The germline gives CDR1 SGDLS, CDR2 YYNGEE. The CDR3 spans 15 residues.

DNA of the CDR3: TGTGCCACCAGTATTGGTGAAAAACTGTTTTTT. Translation gives CATSIGEKLFF. V is TRBV24-1 and J is TRBJ1-4; D gene ambiguous. The ends were cut back, 6 bases at V and 7 bases at J, with 5 bases in the middle. The CDR3 contains 11 residues. Germline loops: CDR1 KGHDR, CDR2 SFDVKD.

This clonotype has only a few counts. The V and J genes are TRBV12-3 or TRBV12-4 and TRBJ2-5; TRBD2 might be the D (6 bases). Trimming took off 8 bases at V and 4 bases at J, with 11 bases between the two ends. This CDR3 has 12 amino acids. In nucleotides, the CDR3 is TGTGCCAGCTCCACGGGACTAGAGACCCAGTACTTC. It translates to CASSTGLETQYF.

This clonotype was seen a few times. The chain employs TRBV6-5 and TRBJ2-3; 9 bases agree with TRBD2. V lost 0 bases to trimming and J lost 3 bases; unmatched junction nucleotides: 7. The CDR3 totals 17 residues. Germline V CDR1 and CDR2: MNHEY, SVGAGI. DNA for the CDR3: TGTGCCAGCAGTTACTCGAGTAAGAGCGGGGGGACAGATACGCAGTATTTT. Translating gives CASSYSSKSGGTDTQYF.

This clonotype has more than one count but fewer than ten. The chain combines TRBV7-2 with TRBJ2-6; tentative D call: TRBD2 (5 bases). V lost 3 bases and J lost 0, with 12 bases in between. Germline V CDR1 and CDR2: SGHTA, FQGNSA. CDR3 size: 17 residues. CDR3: CASSFRAGFSGANVLTF. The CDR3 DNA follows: TGTGCCAGCAGCTTTCGGGCGGGTTTCTCTGGGGCCAACGTCCTGACTTTC.